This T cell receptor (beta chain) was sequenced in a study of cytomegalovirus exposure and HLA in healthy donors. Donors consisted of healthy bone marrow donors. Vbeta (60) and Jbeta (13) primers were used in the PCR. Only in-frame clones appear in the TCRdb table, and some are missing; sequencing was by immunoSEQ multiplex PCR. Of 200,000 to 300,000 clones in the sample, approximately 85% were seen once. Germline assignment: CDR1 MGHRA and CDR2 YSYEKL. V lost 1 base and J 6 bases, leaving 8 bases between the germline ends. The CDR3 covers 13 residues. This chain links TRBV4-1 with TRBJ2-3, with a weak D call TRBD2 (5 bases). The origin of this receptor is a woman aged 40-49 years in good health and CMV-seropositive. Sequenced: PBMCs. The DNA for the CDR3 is TGCGCCAGCAGCCAAGTACCGGGGGATACGCAGTATTTT. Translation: CASSQVPGDTQYF.